Described below is a single T cell receptor (beta chain) sequence and its context. Its specificity is unknown. This sample was included in a study of T-cell memory formation after mild COVID-19. As for the study in general: Across donors, TCR clusters were largely donor specific. Whole-study results and caveats: Clones shrinking from day 15 to 85 showed even CD4/CD8 mixes; later expanders tilted CD4+. Confirmation was lacking for SARS-CoV-2 specificity of second-wave clones that peaked on day 37.

The CDR3 covers 15 residues. Trimming removed 7 bases at V and 6 bases at J, with 16 bases between. TCRdb ran MiXCR on the 5' RACE reads and lists one entry per CDR3 protein. The sample lists 250,000 to 300,000 distinct CDR3 sequences; about a sixth were seen once. The TCR was taken from a man between 18 and 35 years old who had mild COVID-19 (a few samples of this study predate the infection). Cell type and time point are not known. The chain joins TRBV12-3 or TRBV12-4 to TRBJ1-6; no clear D. The sequencing sample was made of PBMCs or a T cell subset sorted from them (not recorded which). The DNA for the CDR3 is TGTGCCAGCACCTCCGGGTCGGCTGGTAATTCACCCCTCCACTTT. It codes for CASTSGSAGNSPLHF.